This is a list of T cell receptor beta chains from one sample in a study of shared clonotypes between healthy human individuals. The data were produced by immunoSEQ multiplex PCR, yet TCRdb's version contains in-frame clones alone and is incomplete. Of more than 400,000 clones listed, approximately 84% are singletons. Input material: PBMCs. All receptors derive from a woman aged 35 to 49 in good health. Some clones in this sample may be carry-over from other donors' samples. CDR3s include the opening cysteine and the closing phenylalanine or tryptophan. The order of the fields is clone size, D gene, J gene, CDR3 length, V gene, CDR3 protein, CDR3 DNA. D genes are given only for firm matches. Size is stated for part of the rows, as once, few or many counts, or as a class when the clone is expanded.

few,TRBD1,TRBJ1-4,14,TRBV5-4,CASSRDRGNEKLFF,TGTGCCAGCAGCCGGGACAGGGGTAATGAAAAACTGTTTTTT
-,TRBD1,TRBJ1-4,15,TRBV19,CASSIGGQRNEKLFF,TGTGCCAGTAGTATAGGGGGACAGCGGAATGAAAAACTGTTTTTT
-,-,TRBJ1-2,13,TRBV30,CAWSDPERYGYTF,TGTGCCTGGAGTGACCCGGAGAGGTATGGCTACACCTTC
-,TRBD2,TRBJ2-7,14,TRBV9,CASSGLAGPYEQYF,TGTGCCAGCAGCGGCCTAGCGGGACCCTACGAGCAGTACTTC
many,-,TRBJ2-7,21,TRBV4-1,CASSQDVPRAGFVGVPYEQYF,TGCGCCAGCAGCCAAGATGTGCCGCGGGCAGGCTTCGTGGGTGTTCCCTACGAGCAGTACTTC
-,TRBD1,TRBJ1-1,13,TRBV6-5,CASGDRGRTEAFF,TGTGCCAGCGGGGACAGGGGTCGAACTGAAGCTTTCTTT
-,TRBD1,TRBJ2-3,13,TRBV19,CASRDRGTDTQYF,TGTGCCAGTAGGGACAGGGGCACAGATACGCAGTATTTT
-,-,TRBJ1-1,14,TRBV19,CASSYWGLNTEAFF,TGTGCCAGTAGTTACTGGGGACTTAACACTGAAGCTTTCTTT
-,-,TRBJ2-5,14,TRBV7-7,CASSLESVHETQYF,TGTGCTAGCAGCTTAGAGTCGGTGCACGAGACCCAGTACTTC
few,-,TRBJ2-1,16,TRBV5-1,CASSPRVGQSNNEQFF,TGCGCCAGCAGCCCCCGGGTGGGACAAAGCAACAATGAGCAGTTCTTC
few,TRBD1,TRBJ1-3,17,TRBV5-1,CASSLDAGGASGNTIYF,TGCGCCAGCAGCTTGGATGCAGGGGGAGCTTCTGGAAACACCATATATTTT
-,-,TRBJ2-4,14,TRBV2,CASSELQGKNIQYF,TGTGCCAGCAGTGAATTGCAGGGGAAAAACATTCAGTACTTC
-,TRBD2,TRBJ2-1,15,TRBV28,CASSLGGLAYNEQFF,TGTGCCAGCAGTTTGGGTGGACTAGCTTACAATGAGCAGTTCTTC
-,TRBD2,TRBJ2-7,13,TRBV27,CATSLGLEYEQYF,TGTGCCACCTCGTTAGGACTAGAATACGAGCAGTACTTC
-,-,TRBJ2-2,13,TRBV5-1,CASSLMNTGELFF,TGCGCCAGCAGCTTAATGAACACCGGGGAGCTGTTTTTT
few,-,TRBJ2-4,16,TRBV28,CASSLPRSSPVNIQYF,TGTGCCAGCAGTTTACCCCGCTCCAGCCCGGTAAACATTCAGTACTTC
-,-,TRBJ2-1,15,TRBV7-9,CASSLAPEAYNEQFF,TGTGCCAGCAGCTTAGCTCCAGAGGCTTACAATGAGCAGTTCTTC
-,-,TRBJ1-5,13,TRBV4-3,CASSQDLDQPQHF,TGCGCCAGCAGCCAAGATCTCGATCAGCCCCAGCATTTT
-,-,TRBJ2-7,15,TRBV7-9,CASSSTQGVVGEQYF,TGTGCCAGCAGCTCGACCCAAGGGGTGGTTGGCGAGCAGTACTTC
-,TRBD1,TRBJ2-1,14,TRBV29-1,CSGQGALLYNEQFF,TGCAGCGGCCAGGGGGCCCTCCTCTACAATGAGCAGTTCTTC
many,TRBD2,TRBJ2-5,16,TRBV7-3,CASSHRVSGREETQYF,TGTGCCAGCAGCCACCGGGTCAGCGGGAGGGAAGAGACCCAGTACTTC
-,TRBD2,TRBJ2-7,15,TRBV7-6,CASSDGTSGSYEQYF,TGTGCCAGCAGCGATGGGACTAGCGGGAGTTACGAGCAGTACTTC
-,TRBD1,TRBJ2-2,14,TRBV9,CASSDRTGSGELFF,TGTGCCAGCAGCGACCGGACAGGTTCCGGGGAGCTGTTTTTT
once,-,TRBJ2-5,15,TRBV6-1,CASSEAGTEGETQYF,TGTGCCAGCAGTGAAGCCGGGACTGAAGGGGAGACCCAGTACTTC
-,-,TRBJ1-5,16,TRBV6-1,CASSELAVWGNQPQHF,TGTGCCAGCAGTGAATTAGCGGTTTGGGGCAATCAGCCCCAGCATTTT
-,-,TRBJ2-6,17,TRBV18,CASSPRPRETGANVLTF,TGTGCCAGCTCACCGCGGCCAAGAGAGACTGGGGCCAACGTCCTGACTTTC
few,-,TRBJ2-2,14,TRBV7-3,CASSRGPNTGELFF,TGTGCCAGCAGCCGGGGACCTAACACCGGGGAGCTGTTTTTT
-,TRBD2,TRBJ2-1,16,TRBV5-1,CASSSPRTSGAGEQFF,TGCGCCAGCAGCTCCCCTCGGACTAGCGGGGCCGGGGAGCAGTTCTTC
-,-,TRBJ2-7,17,TRBV5-4,CASSLGGVGGTPYEQYF,TGTGCCAGCAGCTTGGGGGGGGTTGGAGGGACCCCCTACGAGCAGTACTTC
-,TRBD2,TRBJ2-1,17,TRBV7-9,CASSLDPGGYTVGEQFF,TGTGCCAGCAGCTTAGACCCCGGGGGGTATACCGTCGGTGAGCAGTTCTTC
-,TRBD2,TRBJ2-7,17,TRBV19,CASSVPTLGGSDYEQYF,TGTGCCAGTAGCGTGCCCACACTCGGGGGGAGCGACTACGAGCAGTACTTC
-,TRBD1,TRBJ1-4,14,TRBV7-2,CASSPGQGWEKLFF,TGTGCCAGCAGCCCCGGACAGGGTTGGGAAAAACTGTTTTTT
few,-,TRBJ2-1,12,TRBV28,CASREEINEQFF,TGTGCCAGCAGGGAGGAGATCAATGAGCAGTTCTTC
-,TRBD2,TRBJ2-2,15,TRBV5-1,CASSLESGRTGELFF,TGCGCCAGCAGCTTGGAGAGCGGGAGAACCGGGGAGCTGTTTTTT
many,-,TRBJ2-5,16,TRBV27,CASRFEPREIRETQYF,TGTGCCAGCAGATTCGAGCCGAGGGAGATCCGGGAGACCCAGTACTTC